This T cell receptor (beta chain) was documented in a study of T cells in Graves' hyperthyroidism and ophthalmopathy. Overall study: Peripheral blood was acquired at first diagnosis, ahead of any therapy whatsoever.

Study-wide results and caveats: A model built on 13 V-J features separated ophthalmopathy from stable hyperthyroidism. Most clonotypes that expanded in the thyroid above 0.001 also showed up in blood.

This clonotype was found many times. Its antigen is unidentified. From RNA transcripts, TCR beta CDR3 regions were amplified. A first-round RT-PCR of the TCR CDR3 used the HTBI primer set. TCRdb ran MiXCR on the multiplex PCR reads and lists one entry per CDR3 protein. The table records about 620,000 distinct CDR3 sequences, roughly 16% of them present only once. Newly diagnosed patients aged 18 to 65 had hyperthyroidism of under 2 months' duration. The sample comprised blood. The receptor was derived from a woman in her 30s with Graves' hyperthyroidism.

This chain's CDR3 is CASSFQGAAQETQYF. For the CDR3, the DNA is TGTGCCAGCAGTTTCCAGGGTGCTGCCCAAGAGACCCAGTACTTC. The genes are TRBV28 and TRBJ2-5; weak D call: TRBD1 (5 bases). Germline values: CDR1 MDHEN, CDR2 SYDVKM. V was pared by 3 bases and J by 1 base, with 12 bases between. The CDR3 spans 15 residues.